Below are 16 T cell receptor beta chains sequenced from a single sample in a study of monozygotic twins with inflammatory bowel disease. TCRdb reprocessed the 5' RACE reads and reports one entry per CDR3 protein, with no DNA. Its listing shows about 300,000 distinct CDR3 sequences. Specimen: blood. These receptors were taken from a human donor with ulcerative colitis or Crohn's disease, or a healthy co-twin of an affected twin (not recorded which).

J is TRBJ2-7 and V is TRBV5-5; without DNA, the TCRdb call of TRBD2 cannot be checked. The CDR3 is 16 amino acids. The germline V gene encodes CDR1 SGHKS and CDR2 YYEKEE (reference sequence). CDR3 protein: CASSLAKGGGTYEQYF.

V usage is TRBV6-2 or TRBV6-3 and J usage is TRBJ2-1. The germline CDR1 and CDR2 sequences are MNHEY and SVGEGT. CDR3 length equals 14 residues. CDR3 loop: CASSYPYVINEQFF.

CDR3 sequence: CASSLGRSATNEKLFF. The chain combines TRBV5-1 with TRBJ1-4. The CDR3 loop spans 16 amino acids. Germline V gene data show CDR1 as SGHRS and CDR2 as YFSETQ.

The J gene is TRBJ1-5, the V gene TRBV27. Germline V gene data show CDR1 as MNHEY and CDR2 as SMNVEV (reference sequence). CDR3 length: 13 amino acids. The CDR3 region is CASRNHGNQPQHF.

The chain has TRBV12-3 or TRBV12-4 and TRBJ1-3. The CDR3 spans 15 residues. This CDR3 reads CASTSGGGAGNTIYF.

This sequence joins TRBV7-2 and TRBJ2-7; TCRdb designates TRBD1, a call that cannot be tested without DNA. Germline V gene data show CDR1 as SGHTA and CDR2 as FQGNSA. CDR3 length: 15 residues. CDR3 loop: CASSVRGSGGYEQYF.

V usage is TRBV12-3 or TRBV12-4 and J usage is TRBJ1-5. The CDR3 has 12 amino acids. The CDR3 is CASRDGNQPQHF.

The J gene is TRBJ2-2, the V gene TRBV20-1; TCRdb gives TRBD2 as the D gene, but with no DNA this cannot be confirmed. The germline V gene encodes CDR1 DFQATT and CDR2 SNEGSKA (reference sequence). The CDR3 is 16 amino acids. CDR3 loop: CSARPSTRGNTGELFF.

The V call is TRBV10-3, the J call TRBJ2-6; TCRdb picks TRBD1, but there is no DNA to check that call. CDR3 size: 16 residues. Germline CDR1 is ENHRY and CDR2 is SYGVKD. CDR3 in amino acids: CAISESGGAGANVLTF.

The V gene is TRBV27, the J gene TRBJ2-4; TCRdb calls TRBD1, which cannot be checked without DNA. The CDR3 consists of 16 residues. Germline-derived CDR1 and CDR2 are MNHEY and SMNVEV (reference sequence). This chain's CDR3 is CASSSYGAGAKNIQYF.

This chain joins TRBV7-8 and TRBJ1-1; the TCRdb call, TRBD1, lacks DNA for checking. This CDR3 has 16 residues. The germline gives CDR1 SGHVS, CDR2 FQNEAQ. The CDR3 loop is CASSSRDRGLATEAFF.

The CDR3 protein is CSARDPKAGTQETQYF. The chain uses TRBV20-1 and TRBJ2-5; TCRdb proposes TRBD1, but this gene call is untestable without DNA. CDR1 is DFQATT and CDR2 is SNEGSKA in the germline V gene (reference sequence). The CDR3 covers 16 residues.

This chain connects TRBV12-3 or TRBV12-4 to TRBJ1-4; TCRdb proposes TRBD1, but this gene call is untestable without DNA. This CDR3 has 15 amino acids. The chain's CDR3 is CASSFSGVSNEKLFF.

V usage is TRBV3-1 and J usage is TRBJ2-2; the D gene TCRdb calls, TRBD2, cannot be checked with no DNA. Germline assignment: CDR1 LGHDT and CDR2 YNNKEL (reference sequence). This CDR3 is built from 15 residues. Here the CDR3 reads CASSQGSGSSGELFF.

This chain uses TRBV12-3 or TRBV12-4 with TRBJ2-2; the D call of TRBD2 rests on TCRdb alone, since no DNA is present to check it. This CDR3 is built from 16 residues. The CDR3 sequence: CASTRGGALNTGELFF.

The chain is built from TRBV6-5 and TRBJ2-7; as DNA is missing, the TRBD2 call by TCRdb cannot be tested. Germline V lookup: CDR1 MNHEY, CDR2 SVGAGI. CDR3 length: 16 residues. The CDR3 loop is CASSYSNLAGRNEQYF.